Listed below are T cell receptor beta chains from one sample, sequenced in a study of CD8 T cells in ankylosing spondylitis. TCRdb processed the 5' RACE reads anew with MiXCR; each CDR3 protein has one entry. This sample carries roughly 230,000 distinct CDR3 sequences, about 20% of them seen once, and the ten largest clones take about a third. Source material: blood, either unsorted or a sorted T cell fraction (not recorded which). These receptors were collected from a male donor with ankylosing spondylitis or in good health (not recorded which). Both conserved end residues are part of each CDR3. D genes are given only for firm matches. Clone size appears in some rows only: once, few, many, or a class for an expanded clone.

>14|TRBJ2-1|once|TRBV29-1|.
TGCAGCGTTGAAGGGGGGGCTGCCTACAATGAGCAGTTCTTC
CSVEGGAAYNEQFF
>14|TRBJ1-6|.|TRBV7-6|TRBD1
TGTGCCAGCAGCTCAACAGGGGCACCCTCACCCCTCCACTTT
CASSSTGAPSPLHF
>15|TRBJ2-7|few|TRBV7-3|TRBD1
TGTGCCAGCAGCTTAGGGGCGACAGGGCAAGACGAGCAGTACTTC
CASSLGATGQDEQYF
>14|TRBJ2-7|few|TRBV7-9|TRBD1
TGTGCCAGCAGCGACGGACAGGGGTACGACGAGCAGTACTTC
CASSDGQGYDEQYF
>17|TRBJ1-5|few|TRBV6-1|TRBD1
TGTGCCAGCACAGTCCCGGGACAGGGTTGGATGGATCAGCCCCAGCATTTT
CASTVPGQGWMDQPQHF
>14|TRBJ2-7|few|TRBV27|.
TGTGCCAGCAGTTTATCCTCGGGAGTCCACGAGCAGTACTTC
CASSLSSGVHEQYF
>10|TRBJ1-1|many|TRBV27|.
TGTGCCAGCGGAAAAATCGGGGCTTTCTTT
CASGKIGAFF
>15|TRBJ2-1|few|TRBV6-1|TRBD1
TGTGCCAGCAGTCAGATGGGGGACAGATACAATGAGCAGTTCTTC
CASSQMGDRYNEQFF
>14|TRBJ2-3|.|TRBV6-2/TRBV6-3|.
TGTGCCAGCAGTGGTACTCAGTACACAGATACGCAGTATTTT
CASSGTQYTDTQYF
>15|TRBJ2-2|.|TRBV20-1|TRBD1
TGCAGTGCTAGGGCGGGACAGGGATACACCGGGGAGCTGTTTTTT
CSARAGQGYTGELFF
>15|TRBJ2-7|few|TRBV4-1|TRBD1
TGCGCCAGCAGCCAAGATCCAACAGGGGGCCAAGAGCAGTACTTC
CASSQDPTGGQEQYF
>17|TRBJ2-1|many|TRBV27|.
TGTGCCAGCAGTTCCTCGGGAGAGACTTCTTATGGCAATGAGCAGTTCTTC
CASSSSGETSYGNEQFF
>19|TRBJ2-7|.|TRBV3-1|TRBD2
TGTGCCTCCTGCCAAGAGGACGGGACTAGCGGGAACCTCTTCTACGAGCAGTACTTC
CASCQEDGTSGNLFYEQYF
>15|TRBJ2-5|few|TRBV7-6|TRBD2
TGTGCCAGCAGCCAGAGCGGGAGTGCCAGGGAGACCCAGTACTTC
CASSQSGSARETQYF
>12|TRBJ2-1|.|TRBV12-3/TRBV12-4|.
TGTGCCAGCAGTTTTACCGCGAATGAGCAGTTCTTC
CASSFTANEQFF
>16|TRBJ2-1|.|TRBV4-1|TRBD2
TGCGCCAGCAGCCAAGGGTACGCTAGCGGGACATATGAGCAGTTCTTC
CASSQGYASGTYEQFF
>14|TRBJ2-3|.|TRBV11-2|.
TGTGCCAGCAGCTCCAGGACCTCGGTTGATACGCAGTATTTT
CASSSRTSVDTQYF
>13|TRBJ2-1|few|TRBV7-2|.
TGTGCCAGCAGCCTGCTACCCCAAGATGAGCAGTTCTTC
CASSLLPQDEQFF
>19|TRBJ2-5|few|TRBV5-4|TRBD1
TGTGCCAGCAGCTCTTACCCCGAACCGGGACAGGGGGCGTACGAGACCCAGTACTTC
CASSSYPEPGQGAYETQYF
>22|TRBJ2-3|few|TRBV25-1|TRBD2
TGTGCCAGCAGTCCAAAGTTCTTTATCTTGACTAGCGGGACCGGGAACACAGATACGCAGTATTTT
CASSPKFFILTSGTGNTDTQYF
>14|TRBJ2-2|many|TRBV12-3/TRBV12-4|.
TGTGCCAGCAGTCCAAGTCTGAACACCGGGGAGCTGTTTTTT
CASSPSLNTGELFF
>14|TRBJ2-3|.|TRBV4-1|.
TGCGCCAGCAGCCAAGATACCAGAGGTGATACGCAGTATTTT
CASSQDTRGDTQYF
>15|TRBJ2-3|few|TRBV4-1|.
TGCGCCAGCAGCCAAGAGCTAGATAGCACAGATACGCAGTATTTT
CASSQELDSTDTQYF
>15|TRBJ2-1|few|TRBV29-1|TRBD2
TGCAGCGTTTTACTAGCGGAAACAACCTACAATGAGCAGTTCTTC
CSVLLAETTYNEQFF
>15|TRBJ2-7|many|TRBV2|.
TGTGCCAGCAGTGAAGGTCAGGGAACCCCCTACGAGCAGTACTTC
CASSEGQGTPYEQYF
>16|TRBJ2-3|few|TRBV6-1|TRBD2
TGTGCCAGCAGTCCTTGGACTAGCGGGAGAACAGATACGCAGTATTTT
CASSPWTSGRTDTQYF
>15|TRBJ1-1|once|TRBV12-3/TRBV12-4|TRBD1
TGTGCCAGCAGTTCGGACAGGGGCAGGAACACTGAAGCTTTCTTT
CASSSDRGRNTEAFF
>13|TRBJ2-7|few|TRBV5-1|.
TGCGCCAGCAGCCCAGGGGTCAACTACGAGCAGTACTTC
CASSPGVNYEQYF
>16|TRBJ2-2|.|TRBV24-1|.
TGTGCCACCAGTCAGTCGACAGCCGCGAACACCGGGGAGCTGTTTTTT
CATSQSTAANTGELFF
>13|TRBJ2-7|.|TRBV5-1|.
TGCGCCAGCAGCTTGTCAGGGGACAACGAGCAGTACTTC
CASSLSGDNEQYF
>15|TRBJ2-3|.|TRBV11-2|.
TGTGCCTCTTTTAGCGGCCCTACCCACACAGATACGCAGTATTTT
CASFSGPTHTDTQYF
>14|TRBJ1-1|few|TRBV11-1|TRBD1
TGTGCCAGCACCGGGACAGCGTGGAACACTGAAGCTTTCTTT
CASTGTAWNTEAFF
>11|TRBJ2-7|few|TRBV4-1|.
TGCGCCAGCAGCCAAGGACCGATACTTTTCTTC
CASSQGPILFF
>17|TRBJ2-3|once|TRBV7-6|TRBD2
TGTGCCAGCAGCTTAGCGCCAGGCGGGAGTGTAACAGATACGCAGTATTTT
CASSLAPGGSVTDTQYF
>14|TRBJ2-5|many|TRBV29-1|.
TGCAGCGTCGACGGGGGCTCAAGACAAGAGACCCAGTACTTC
CSVDGGSRQETQYF
>14|TRBJ2-3|few|TRBV7-3|TRBD2
TGTGCCAGCAGCCCTAGCGGGGTAGGGGATACGCAGTATTTT
CASSPSGVGDTQYF
>16|TRBJ1-1|few|TRBV25-1|.
TGTGCCAGCAGTGATGAGGGCGGGGGGATGAACACTGAAGCTTTCTTT
CASSDEGGGMNTEAFF
>12|TRBJ1-5|.|TRBV27|.
TGTGCCAGTGCGCGACGGGGTCAGCCCCAGCATTTT
CASARRGQPQHF
>18|TRBJ2-6|.|TRBV21-1|.
TGTGCCAGCAGCACCAGGACTAGCATACTCTCTGGGGCCAACGTCCTGACTTTC
CASSTRTSILSGANVLTF
>12|TRBJ2-2|.|TRBV9|.
TGTGCCAGCAGCGTCTCCGCCGGGGAGCTGTTTTTT
CASSVSAGELFF
>14|TRBJ1-1|.|TRBV19|.
TGTGCCAGTAGTAGAGTGGGGGCGGACACTGAAGCTTTCTTT
CASSRVGADTEAFF
>14|TRBJ2-3|.|TRBV29-1|TRBD1
TGCAGCGCTGCCGGGACAGGGGGAACAGATACGCAGTATTTT
CSAAGTGGTDTQYF
>16|TRBJ2-1|few|TRBV20-1|TRBD2
TGCAGTGCCAACGAGATCGGAGCGGGAGGGCCGAATGAGCAGTTCTTC
CSANEIGAGGPNEQFF
>13|TRBJ2-3|.|TRBV7-3|.
TGTGCCAGCAGCTTAAAAAGCACAGATACGCAGTATTTT
CASSLKSTDTQYF
>14|TRBJ1-2|.|TRBV21-1|.
TGTGCCAGATTCCAGGGGCGGGGGGTCTATGGCTACACCTTC
CARFQGRGVYGYTF
>14|TRBJ2-5|few|TRBV19|.
TGTGCCAGTAGTCGTCTGGGGGATCAAGAGACCCAGTACTTC
CASSRLGDQETQYF
>15|TRBJ2-2|many|TRBV20-1|TRBD2
TGCAGTGCTAGAGAGTTCAGAGCGGGAATCGGGGAGCTGTTTTTT
CSAREFRAGIGELFF
>15|TRBJ2-7|.|TRBV3-1|.
TGTGCCAGCAGCCAATTTGGCGGGACTTCCTACGAGCAGTACTTC
CASSQFGGTSYEQYF
>12|TRBJ1-1|few|TRBV29-1|TRBD1
TGCAGCGTTGAGGGGACAGGGAGGGAAGCTTTCTTT
CSVEGTGREAFF
>15|TRBJ2-7|.|TRBV12-3/TRBV12-4|.
TGTGCCAGCAGTCCCAGGGACACTTTCACCTACGAGCAGTACTTC
CASSPRDTFTYEQYF
>15|TRBJ2-3|.|TRBV27|.
TGTGCCAGCAGTTTATTTGGCGGAGGAGCAGATACGCAGTATTTT
CASSLFGGGADTQYF
>12|TRBJ1-1|few|TRBV20-1|.
TGCAGTGCTAGATGGGGGGAGGCTGAAGCTTTCTTT
CSARWGEAEAFF